Here is one T cell receptor beta chain with its context. This clonotype was seen a handful of times. Its specific antigen is unknown. No clone much larger than this one lies a single base away; base qualities are absent. Library creation used 5' RACE. Sequencing instrument: Illumina HiSeq 2500. A second PCR of roughly 6 to 11 cycles was performed with a sample-barcoded 5' primer and a J-beta primer mix. A unique molecular identifier was introduced onto each TCR beta cDNA molecule by a template-switch 5' adaptor carrying 12 random nucleotides. Each sample yielded at least 2.5 million CDR3-containing paired-end reads. The Mint cDNA synthesis kit, primed by a TRBC-specific oligonucleotide, was used to synthesize first-strand cDNA from all RNA. Following uracil-DNA glycosylase treatment, all cDNA underwent a first 18-cycle PCR with the universal primers M1SS and BC2_uni_R. As for the authors' bioinformatics: For normalization, 1 million high-quality reads, each with a distinct molecular identifier, were randomly selected from each sample. Instead of being binned into consensus sequences, reads that shared molecular identifiers were thrown out. MiTCR, with a Q25 quality threshold and the strictest error-elimination algorithm, was used for CDR3 identification, clonotype clustering and error correction. A nonparametric unseen species model with Euler transformation was used to estimate lower-bound total TCR beta diversity. TCRdb itself trimmed the public reads at Q25 with fastp, ran MiXCR and retained productive beta chains. Merged by CDR3 protein, the rows form single entries marked with the most common genes and DNA. The V and J calls and clone size come from TCRdb's table, not from the authors' own analysis. The sample data list fewer than 1.5 million distinct CDR3 sequences, and 40% to 50% of these were observed just once. In total, the top ten clones hold under 8% of the sample.

The data originate from a study of blood T cells in healthy people across ages (dated by TCRdb to 2014 to 2015). General notes on the study: In model experiments, template switching captured about one uniquely barcoded TCR beta cDNA molecule for every two T cells. Four age groups were formed from the donors: young (average approximately 15 years), middle-aged (around 41), aged (approximately 60) and long-lived (less than 85). To track age-related changes in TCR beta repertoire diversity, the study relied on deep sequencing normalized with unique cDNA molecular identifiers. Using the same blood draw, the study looked at two additional independent replicas of 1 million unique cDNA reads for two donors, one aged 18 to 30 and the other aged 80 or older. To avoid experimental bias, donors of different ages were spread randomly across the sequencing lanes.

Summary of the overall study and its limitations: Observed TCR beta diversity correlated strongly with the percentage of naive T cells measured by flow cytometry. Total diversity estimates from one million sequenced T cells were considered lower bounds and underestimates. As age increased, observed TCR beta diversity per million T cells dropped in a roughly linear way, and a significant reduction was already evident by age 40. Conclusive comparison of naive and antigen-experienced compartments was prevented by the profiling of bulk unsorted PBMCs. Compared with the aged group, the long-lived group had more naive CD4+ T cells, fewer expanded clones and increased TCR diversity, a pattern suggesting age selection. Donor CMV infection status was unknown, potentially confounding age-related changes in expanded clonotypes.

V is shortened by 6 bases, J by 8 bases, and the region joining them spans 26 bases. Its CDR3 holds 16 amino acids, cysteine through phenylalanine. Kept here is only the CDR3 DNA, which spans 48 bases and is read in frame from base 1. The 40 or so donors, aged 6 to 90 years, were systemically healthy Caucasian individuals from Russia. Each donor gave ten milliliters of peripheral blood, collected into EDTA-treated Vacutainer tubes. PBMCs were isolated by Ficoll-Paque density-gradient centrifugation, with at least 7 million obtained per sample. Trizol reagent was used to extract total RNA from the PBMCs, yielding at least 5 micrograms per sample. For every donor, flow cytometry on a PBMC aliquot measured the percentage of naive CD45RAhigh/CD27high T cells.

The sample was blood. The V and J segments used are TRBV12-3 or TRBV12-4 and TRBJ2-7; the D gene is perhaps TRBD1 or TRBD2, as each covers 5 bases. This sequence was found in a woman younger than 35 in good health. The CDR3 amino acid sequence is: CASSPWGSRGPTKQYF. The DNA sequence is given as TGTGCCAGCAGCCCCTGGGGATCTAGGGGACCTACGAAGCAGTACTTC.